This TCR beta chain was profiled in a study of control samples from healthy donors and cancer patients. Method: immunoSEQ multiplex PCR; TCRdb's copy keeps in-frame clones and lacks some. The sample has more than 25,000 clones; 87% are singletons. The J segment lost 1 base and the V segment lost 0 bases, leaving 5 bases of the junction unmatched. Looked up from germline, CDR1 is LNHNV and CDR2 is YYDKDF (reference sequence). This CDR3 has 19 amino acids. The TCR was taken from a female donor with melanoma. The sequenced material came from formalin-fixed, paraffin-embedded tissue. The chain employs TRBV15 and TRBJ2-3; 15 bases are shared with TRBD2. CDR3 nucleotides: TGTGCCACCAGCAGAGACTGGACTAGCGGGAGGGGTGGCACAGATACGCAGTATTTT. Its protein is CATSRDWTSGRGGTDTQYF.